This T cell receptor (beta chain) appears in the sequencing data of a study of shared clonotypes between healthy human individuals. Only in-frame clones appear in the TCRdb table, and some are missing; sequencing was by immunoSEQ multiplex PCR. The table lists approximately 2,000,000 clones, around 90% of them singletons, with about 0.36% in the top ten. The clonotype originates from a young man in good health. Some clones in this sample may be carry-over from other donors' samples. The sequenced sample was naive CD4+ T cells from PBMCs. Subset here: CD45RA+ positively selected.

This chain's CDR3 is CASSLAGGGSYEQYF. In DNA, the CDR3 is TGTGCCAGCAGCTTGGCGGGGGGGGGATCCTACGAGCAGTACTTC. The J gene is TRBJ2-7, the V gene TRBV5-8, with 8 bases that match TRBD2. From germline, CDR1 is SGHTS and CDR2 YDEGEE. The CDR3 is 15 amino acids. J gave up 1 base and V 0 bases, and 3 bases lay outside the gene matches.